These 9 T cell receptor beta chains originate from one sample sequenced in a study of T cell repertoires in cytomegalovirus infection. These receptors lack a known antigen. TCRdb processed the reads anew with MiXCR; each CDR3 protein has one entry. The repertoire holds roughly 120,000 distinct CDR3 sequences, with over 25% as singletons. The sample was CD8+ T cells from cultured PBMCs, taken from culture after CMV antigen stimulation. The receptors originated from a human donor in good health (CMV status not recorded). Some clones in this sample may be carry-over from other donors' samples.

The V and J genes are TRBV6-5 and TRBJ2-3; D call uncertain. The CDR3 contains 17 residues. V lost 0 bases and J lost 0, with 13 bases in between. Germline CDR1 is MNHEY and CDR2 is SVGAGI. The CDR3 loop is CASSYSSPFPSTDTQYF. CDR3 sequence (DNA): TGTGCCAGCAGTTACTCGAGCCCTTTTCCTAGCACAGATACGCAGTATTTT.

V usage is TRBV29-1 and J usage is TRBJ1-2; 11 nucleotides align to TRBD1. CDR3 length: 14 residues. CDR1 is SQVTM, CDR2 ANQGSEA, per germline. J lost 4 bases, V lost 6 bases, and 7 bases had no gene match. CDR3 bases: TGCAGCGTCCGCGCCGGGACAGGGGGCTATGGCTACACCTTC. Residues: CSVRAGTGGYGYTF. Drawing the rest from reference TRBV29-1 and TRBJ1-2, the complete variable domain is SAVISQKPSRDICQRGTSLTIQCQVDSQVTMMFWYRQQPGQSLTLIATANQGSEATYESGFVIDKFPISRPNLTFSTLTVSNMSPEDSSIYLCSVRAGTGGYGYTFGSGTRLTVV.

The chain joins TRBV6-2 or TRBV6-3 to TRBJ1-1, with 8 nucleotides matching TRBD1. Germline V gene sequence: CDR1 MNHEY, CDR2 SVGEGT. CDR3 size: 17 residues. The J segment lost 0 bases and the V segment lost 6 bases, leaving 12 bases of the junction unmatched. The CDR3: CASRERDRSLLNTEAFF. The CDR3, as DNA: TGTGCCAGCAGAGAAAGGGACAGGAGCCTCCTGAACACTGAAGCTTTCTTT.

This clonotype was picked up a small number of times. The chain carries TRBV7-2 and TRBJ2-7, with 8 bases matching TRBD2. Germline V gene data show CDR1 as SGHTA and CDR2 as FQGNSA. J gave up 4 bases and V 1 base, and 9 bases lay outside the gene matches. The CDR3 has 16 residues. In DNA, the CDR3 is TGTGCCAGCAGCTTAGTATCGGGAGGGGGAGGGTACGAGCAGTACTTC. As protein: CASSLVSGGGGYEQYF.

The CDR3 DNA reads as TGTGCCAGCAGCGCGGGGGGCCTCAATCAGCCCCAGCATTTT. Encoded protein: CASSAGGLNQPQHF. The chain carries TRBV7-8 and TRBJ1-5; D possibly corresponds to TRBD1 (6 bases). V shed 5 bases and J shed 3 bases, with 11 bases lying between them. Germline-derived CDR1 and CDR2 are SGHVS and FQNEAQ. The CDR3 has 14 residues.

V and J are TRBV7-8 and TRBJ2-3; either TRBD1 or TRBD2 may fit D (7 bases each). CDR1 is SGHVS and CDR2 is FQNEAQ in the germline V gene. The CDR3 contains 17 residues. V dropped 5 bases and J dropped 0 bases, with 18 bases sitting between them. The CDR3 loop is CASSRWGGGESTDTQYF. The CDR3, as DNA: TGTGCCAGCAGCCGTTGGGGAGGGGGCGAAAGCACAGATACGCAGTATTTT.

Many counts were recorded for this clonotype. V and J are TRBV7-2 and TRBJ2-1; D remains unclear. Trimming cost V 2 bases and J 11 bases, with 7 bases left between them. The CDR3 spans 11 residues. The germline V gene encodes CDR1 SGHTA and CDR2 FQGNSA. Here the CDR3 reads CASSLNEKQFF. CDR3 sequence (DNA): TGTGCCAGCAGCTTAAACGAAAAGCAGTTCTTC.

Many counts were recorded for this clonotype. The J gene is TRBJ2-7, the V gene TRBV20-1, with 7 bases lining up with TRBD2. This CDR3 region has 12 residues. Germline loops: CDR1 DFQATT, CDR2 SNEGSKA (reference sequence). The junction had 3 bases not matched to a gene; V was cut back by 6 bases and J by 1 base. CDR3 coding DNA: TGCAGTGCCCCGGGGGGATCCTACGAGCAGTACTTC. Protein sequence: CSAPGGSYEQYF.

This clonotype came up many times. The CDR3 is CASSLDVAGVVEQYF. The DNA for the CDR3 is TGTGCCAGCAGCTTAGATGTAGCGGGGGTTGTCGAGCAGTACTTC. The chain combines TRBV7-6 with TRBJ2-7; 9 bases map to TRBD2. Germline CDR1 is SGHVS and CDR2 is FNYEAQ. The V gene end was trimmed by 1 base and the J gene end by 6 bases; junction bases not matched to a gene: 7. The length of the CDR3 is 15 residues.